This T cell receptor beta chain was retrieved from a study of blood T cell repertoires in COVID-19. The germline gives CDR1 MNHEY, CDR2 SMNVEV (reference sequence). Trimming stripped 3 bases from V and 3 bases from J, with 12 bases between. The CDR3 runs 15 residues. Original handling: Researchers report that nucleated cell counts were estimated from reference gene primer amplification. Assay: immunoSEQ multiplex PCR; the TCRdb copy retains only in-frame clones and omits some. Clone size and V and J calls were adopted from that table, with D and trimming inferred from the DNA. This sample has about 170,000 clones, with about 85% found just once.

Sequencing used peripheral blood. The TCR comes from a human donor with acute or convalescent COVID-19. The donor label of this sample is uncertain. V is TRBV27 and J is TRBJ1-5, with D uncertain. The CDR3 coding sequence is TGTGCCAGCAGTTTGTCGGGCGGGTCCAATCAGCCCCAGCATTTT. This codes for CASSLSGGSNQPQHF.